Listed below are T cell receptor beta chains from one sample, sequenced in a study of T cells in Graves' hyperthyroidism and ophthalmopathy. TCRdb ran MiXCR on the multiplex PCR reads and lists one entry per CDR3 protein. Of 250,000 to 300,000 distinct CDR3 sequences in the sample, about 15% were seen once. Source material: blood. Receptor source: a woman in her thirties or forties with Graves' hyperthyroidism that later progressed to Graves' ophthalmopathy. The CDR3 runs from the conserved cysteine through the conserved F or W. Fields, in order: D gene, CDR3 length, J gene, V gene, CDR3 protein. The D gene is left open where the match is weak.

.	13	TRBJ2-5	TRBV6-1	CASRPVKRETQYF
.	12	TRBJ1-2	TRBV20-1	CSALPANYGYTF
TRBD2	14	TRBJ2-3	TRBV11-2	CASSRLAGGNTQYF
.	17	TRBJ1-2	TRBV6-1	CASSENPGRTDLYGYTF
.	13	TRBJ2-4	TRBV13	CASTTRGENIQYF
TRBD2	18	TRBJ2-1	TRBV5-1	CASSSSTAGLAGYNEQFF
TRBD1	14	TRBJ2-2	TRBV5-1	CASRTGPDTGELFF
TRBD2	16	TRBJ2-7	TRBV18	CASSPGGGSFSYEQYF
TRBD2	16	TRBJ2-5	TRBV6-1	CASSHPATSGKETQYF
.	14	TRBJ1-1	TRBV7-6	CASSLSRGDTEAFF
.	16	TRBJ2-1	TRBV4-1	CASSQVLTIKNNEQFF
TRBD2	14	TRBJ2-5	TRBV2	CASNSAGDWETQYF
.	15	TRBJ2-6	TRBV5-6	CASSRLPSGANVLTF
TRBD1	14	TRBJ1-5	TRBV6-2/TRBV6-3	CASSRTGYPQPQHF
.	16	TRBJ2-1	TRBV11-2	CASSLGTNRQDRTQFF